Given below is one TCR beta chain in context. Its antigen is still unknown. The data derive from a study of tumor-infiltrating lymphocytes in localized non-small cell lung cancer. About the study: From each patient, both tumor and uninvolved lung, non-adjacent to tumor, were sampled.

Only in-frame clones appear in the TCRdb table, and some are missing; sequencing was by immunoSEQ multiplex PCR. The profile shows approximately 13,000 clones, 60% to 80% of them singletons. Trimming removed 6 bases from V and 4 bases from J, with 18 bases in between. CDR1 and CDR2 from the germline V gene are KGHSH and LQKENI. The CDR3 sequence is 15 residues long. Study results and caveats: Immunotypes IM1 and IM2 had similar TCR-derived T-cell fractions.

The chain has TRBV18 and TRBJ2-5, with a possible D match to TRBD1 (6 bases). Sequencing used lung tumor tissue. The clonotype originates from a human donor with non-small cell lung cancer. Here the CDR3 DNA reads TGTGCCAGCTCCCCGCGGACAGTCAGGGGAGAGACCCAGTACTTC. This sequence encodes CASSPRTVRGETQYF.